This is a list of T cell receptor beta chains from one sample in a study of blood T cells in healthy people across ages. TCRdb processed the 5' RACE reads anew with MiXCR; each CDR3 protein has one entry. The repertoire holds 1.8 million or so distinct CDR3 sequences, around 40% seen once, with under 30% in the top ten. Sequences were obtained from blood. The receptors were sampled from a human donor in good health. Each CDR3 is given with its conserved first and last residue. The order of the fields is V gene, clone size, D gene, J gene, CDR3 DNA, CDR3 protein. A D gene is named only where the DNA matches it firmly. Rows give clone size only sometimes, using once, few, many, or a class for an expanded clone.

V gene: TRBV5-1
clone size: .
D gene: .
J gene: TRBJ1-1
CDR3 DNA: TGCGCCAGCAGCTTGGTGGAAGGCCCTGAAGCTTTCTTT
CDR3 protein: CASSLVEGPEAFF

V gene: TRBV7-2
clone size: .
D gene: .
J gene: TRBJ1-1
CDR3 DNA: TGTGCCAGCAATCCCGGCGGAGCGCGAACTGAAGCTTTCTTT
CDR3 protein: CASNPGGARTEAFF

V gene: TRBV4-1
clone size: many
D gene: .
J gene: TRBJ2-7
CDR3 DNA: TGCGCCAGCAGCCAAGACACCCTTAGGGGGCAGTACTTC
CDR3 protein: CASSQDTLRGQYF

V gene: TRBV10-3
clone size: few
D gene: .
J gene: TRBJ2-7
CDR3 DNA: TGTGCCATCAGTGAGTCGAACGGCAGTTGGGACGAGCAGTACTTC
CDR3 protein: CAISESNGSWDEQYF

V gene: TRBV3-1
clone size: .
D gene: .
J gene: TRBJ1-2
CDR3 DNA: TGTGCCAGCAGCCTGCGGGCCGTACTAGGGGCTAACTATGGCTACACCTTC
CDR3 protein: CASSLRAVLGANYGYTF

V gene: TRBV4-3
clone size: few
D gene: .
J gene: TRBJ2-3
CDR3 DNA: TGCGCCAGCAGCCTGGAACCTTTGGGTTGGTCTAGCACAGATACGCAGTATTTT
CDR3 protein: CASSLEPLGWSSTDTQYF

V gene: TRBV4-3
clone size: .
D gene: .
J gene: TRBJ2-2
CDR3 DNA: TGCGCCAGCAGCCGAGTTTGGAACACCGGGGAGCTGTTTTTT
CDR3 protein: CASSRVWNTGELFF

V gene: TRBV9
clone size: .
D gene: .
J gene: TRBJ1-5
CDR3 DNA: TGTGCCAGCAGCGTAGCTATCGGTCAGCCCCAGCATTTT
CDR3 protein: CASSVAIGQPQHF

V gene: TRBV6-1
clone size: .
D gene: TRBD2
J gene: TRBJ2-1
CDR3 DNA: TGTGCCAGCAGTGAATGGGGACTAGCGGGAGTTACTGAGCAGTTCTTC
CDR3 protein: CASSEWGLAGVTEQFF

V gene: TRBV20-1
clone size: .
D gene: .
J gene: TRBJ1-2
CDR3 DNA: TGCAGTGCTCCCTCAGGCGGGTTTCCAGGGCCCTATGGCTACACCTTC
CDR3 protein: CSAPSGGFPGPYGYTF

V gene: TRBV7-3
clone size: once
D gene: TRBD2
J gene: TRBJ2-5
CDR3 DNA: TGTGCCAGCAGCCCTACCGGGATAGCGGGGTACCAAGAGACCCAGTACTTC
CDR3 protein: CASSPTGIAGYQETQYF

V gene: TRBV24-1
clone size: .
D gene: .
J gene: TRBJ1-1
CDR3 DNA: TGTGCCACCAGTGATCCCCAAGTAACTGAAGCTTTCTTT
CDR3 protein: CATSDPQVTEAFF

V gene: TRBV7-3
clone size: few
D gene: TRBD2
J gene: TRBJ2-3
CDR3 DNA: TGTGCCAGCAGCTCTAGCGGGGGGCCCACAGATACGCAGTATTTT
CDR3 protein: CASSSSGGPTDTQYF

V gene: TRBV12-3/TRBV12-4
clone size: .
D gene: TRBD2
J gene: TRBJ2-1
CDR3 DNA: TGTGCCAGCAGCTTGCGCGGGGGGGGCCTCAATGAGCAGTTCTTC
CDR3 protein: CASSLRGGGLNEQFF

V gene: TRBV7-2
clone size: few
D gene: TRBD2
J gene: TRBJ2-4
CDR3 DNA: TGTGCCAGCAGCTTAGATTGGACTAGCGGGGACTACGGGCAGTACTTC
CDR3 protein: CASSLDWTSGDYGQYF

V gene: TRBV6-2/TRBV6-3
clone size: few
D gene: .
J gene: TRBJ2-1
CDR3 DNA: TGTGCCAGCAGGGTAGTCTCCTACAATGAGCAGTTCTTC
CDR3 protein: CASRVVSYNEQFF

V gene: TRBV7-6
clone size: .
D gene: TRBD1
J gene: TRBJ2-2
CDR3 DNA: TGTGCCAGCAGCTTAAGGTCCGGACAGGGCGGCACCGGGGAGCTGTTTTTT
CDR3 protein: CASSLRSGQGGTGELFF

V gene: TRBV12-3/TRBV12-4
clone size: .
D gene: .
J gene: TRBJ2-2
CDR3 DNA: TGTGCCAGCAGTTACCGGCCCAGGGAGCTGTTTTTT
CDR3 protein: CASSYRPRELFF

V gene: TRBV12-3/TRBV12-4
clone size: .
D gene: .
J gene: TRBJ2-1
CDR3 DNA: TGTGCCAGCAGTTTCAGGGAAGGTCGGGATGAGCAGTTCTTC
CDR3 protein: CASSFREGRDEQFF

V gene: TRBV20-1
clone size: .
D gene: .
J gene: TRBJ2-5
CDR3 DNA: TGCAGTGCTAGTTTTTCACTTCAAGAGACCCAGTACTTC
CDR3 protein: CSASFSLQETQYF

V gene: TRBV24-1
clone size: .
D gene: TRBD2
J gene: TRBJ2-1
CDR3 DNA: TGTGCCACCAGTGGCCTCGCTATAGCGGGGGGCCGGTATGAGCAGTTCTTC
CDR3 protein: CATSGLAIAGGRYEQFF

V gene: TRBV6-2/TRBV6-3
clone size: .
D gene: TRBD1
J gene: TRBJ1-2
CDR3 DNA: TGTGCCAGCAGGCGAGACAGGGGGCCCCCTGGCTACACCTTC
CDR3 protein: CASRRDRGPPGYTF

V gene: TRBV29-1
clone size: few
D gene: TRBD1
J gene: TRBJ1-1
CDR3 DNA: TGCAGCGGAATAGACAGGGCGGGCACTGAAGCTTTCTTT
CDR3 protein: CSGIDRAGTEAFF

V gene: TRBV20-1
clone size: .
D gene: .
J gene: TRBJ2-6
CDR3 DNA: TGCAGTGCTAGAGAAGCCAGGGCCGGGGCCAACGTCCTGACTTTC
CDR3 protein: CSAREARAGANVLTF

V gene: TRBV28
clone size: few
D gene: .
J gene: TRBJ2-3
CDR3 DNA: TGTGCCAGCACCTCAAACGGACTGGTTTTAGATACGCAGTATTTT
CDR3 protein: CASTSNGLVLDTQYF

V gene: TRBV21-1
clone size: .
D gene: .
J gene: TRBJ2-7
CDR3 DNA: TGTGCCAGCAGCAAAGCCGCAGGGTGGGCAGGGGGCTTTTACGAGCAGTACTTC
CDR3 protein: CASSKAAGWAGGFYEQYF

V gene: TRBV20-1
clone size: .
D gene: TRBD2
J gene: TRBJ2-3
CDR3 DNA: TGCAGTGCTAGCCTAGCGGGGGTAAGAGATACGCAGTATTTT
CDR3 protein: CSASLAGVRDTQYF

V gene: TRBV20-1
clone size: .
D gene: .
J gene: TRBJ1-2
CDR3 DNA: TGCAGTCATCCTTATTTCTTTGGCTACACCTTC
CDR3 protein: CSHPYFFGYTF

V gene: TRBV7-2
clone size: many
D gene: .
J gene: TRBJ1-1
CDR3 DNA: TGTGCCAGCAGCTTATTAGGTGGACCGTGGGCTTTCTTT
CDR3 protein: CASSLLGGPWAFF

V gene: TRBV6-6
clone size: .
D gene: TRBD2
J gene: TRBJ2-6
CDR3 DNA: TGTGCCACCGAAAGCGGGACCTCTGGGGCCAACGTCCTGACTTTC
CDR3 protein: CATESGTSGANVLTF

V gene: TRBV20-1
clone size: .
D gene: .
J gene: TRBJ1-2
CDR3 DNA: TGCAGTGCTAGAGATCAAGGGGACGTTGGCTACACCTTC
CDR3 protein: CSARDQGDVGYTF

V gene: TRBV5-6
clone size: few
D gene: .
J gene: TRBJ2-5
CDR3 DNA: TGTGCCAGCAGCTCTCTCCTCGTTGGCAGGCGACAAGAGACCCAGTACTTC
CDR3 protein: CASSSLLVGRRQETQYF

V gene: TRBV7-2
clone size: .
D gene: .
J gene: TRBJ2-5
CDR3 DNA: TGTGCCAGCAGCTTAGGCCAGTCTAATAGGCTAGAGACCCAGTACTTC
CDR3 protein: CASSLGQSNRLETQYF

V gene: TRBV7-9
clone size: .
D gene: .
J gene: TRBJ2-3
CDR3 DNA: TGTGCCAGCAGCTTTGGGGTTTTCCACACAGATACGCAGTATTTT
CDR3 protein: CASSFGVFHTDTQYF

V gene: TRBV5-6
clone size: few
D gene: .
J gene: TRBJ1-1
CDR3 DNA: TGTGCCAGCAGCCGACAGGATCTGGCCTTGCCCGAAGCTTTCTTT
CDR3 protein: CASSRQDLALPEAFF

V gene: TRBV6-2/TRBV6-3
clone size: .
D gene: .
J gene: TRBJ1-1
CDR3 DNA: TGTGCCAGCAGACCTCAAGGGGTTACTGAAGCTTTCTTT
CDR3 protein: CASRPQGVTEAFF

V gene: TRBV9
clone size: .
D gene: .
J gene: TRBJ2-7
CDR3 DNA: TGTGCCTGCAGCGGCCGAGGGAAGCAGTACTTC
CDR3 protein: CACSGRGKQYF

V gene: TRBV7-9
clone size: .
D gene: .
J gene: TRBJ2-5
CDR3 DNA: TGTGCCAGCATGAATTGGAAAGAGACCCAGTACTTC
CDR3 protein: CASMNWKETQYF

V gene: TRBV5-1
clone size: .
D gene: .
J gene: TRBJ2-4
CDR3 DNA: TGCGCCAGCAGCCTCGGGATAGACATAGCCAAAAACATTCAGTACTTC
CDR3 protein: CASSLGIDIAKNIQYF

V gene: TRBV6-2/TRBV6-3
clone size: once
D gene: .
J gene: TRBJ2-6
CDR3 DNA: TGTGCCAGCAGTTGGCAATGGGGAAGCTCTGGGGTCAACGTCCTGACTTTC
CDR3 protein: CASSWQWGSSGVNVLTF

V gene: TRBV5-1
clone size: .
D gene: TRBD2
J gene: TRBJ2-5
CDR3 DNA: TGCGCCAGCAGCTTGCAGAGCGGGAACCAAGAGACCCAGTACTTC
CDR3 protein: CASSLQSGNQETQYF

V gene: TRBV7-3
clone size: many
D gene: .
J gene: TRBJ2-1
CDR3 DNA: TGTGCCAGCAGTTTGAAGAGTTACAATGAGCAGTTCTTC
CDR3 protein: CASSLKSYNEQFF

V gene: TRBV20-1
clone size: few
D gene: TRBD1
J gene: TRBJ1-2
CDR3 DNA: TGCAGTGCTCCAGGACAGGGAGAGTATGGCTACACCTTC
CDR3 protein: CSAPGQGEYGYTF

V gene: TRBV28
clone size: few
D gene: .
J gene: TRBJ2-1
CDR3 DNA: TGTGCCAGCAGTCGACCGACTGCCCGAACAAACAATGAGCAGTTCTTC
CDR3 protein: CASSRPTARTNNEQFF

V gene: TRBV10-3
clone size: many
D gene: .
J gene: TRBJ2-7
CDR3 DNA: TGTGCCATTTCTACTGAATCCTACGAGCAGTACTTC
CDR3 protein: CAISTESYEQYF

V gene: TRBV11-2
clone size: .
D gene: .
J gene: TRBJ1-2
CDR3 DNA: TGTGCCAGCGGCCCTGGACAAGAGCCCTATGGCTACACCTTC
CDR3 protein: CASGPGQEPYGYTF